These 20 T cell receptor beta chains were sequenced from one sample in a study of blood T cells in healthy people across ages. With a J-beta primer mix and a sample-barcoded 5' primer, a second PCR ran about 7 to 12 cycles. TCRdb re-derived calls from the 5' RACE reads in MiXCR, one entry per CDR3 protein. The data show 790,000 or so distinct CDR3 sequences, with more than 55% seen just once and around 24% held by the top ten. Specimen: blood. The receptors originated from a man between 40 and 49 years old in good health.

This chain uses TRBV7-2 with TRBJ2-5, with 8 bases aligning to TRBD1. The CDR3 runs to 16 residues. Germline trimming cut 5 bases from V and 2 bases from J; bases unmatched to any gene: 10. The V gene's germline CDR1 is SGHTA and CDR2 FQGNSA. CDR3 sequence: CASSRGQGTIQETQYF. The CDR3 nucleotides are TGTGCCAGCAGCCGAGGACAGGGAACGATTCAAGAGACCCAGTACTTC.

The CDR3: CASSLRLESDEQYF. CDR3 nucleotide sequence: TGTGCCAGCAGTTTACGACTAGAATCCGACGAGCAGTACTTC. The chain has TRBV12-3 or TRBV12-4 and TRBJ2-7, with TRBD2 as a possible D gene (6 bases). Trimming removed 2 bases at V and 5 bases at J, with 13 bases between. This CDR3 comprises 14 residues.

This chain connects TRBV14 to TRBJ1-1; D unclear. V was shortened by 3 bases and J by 1 base, with 9 bases between the two germline ends. The CDR3 sequence is 14 residues long. CDR1 is SGHDN and CDR2 is FVKESK in the germline V gene. The CDR3 region is CASSHNGPNTEAFF. The DNA for the CDR3 is TGTGCCAGCAGCCACAACGGTCCGAACACTGAAGCTTTCTTT. Variable domain in full (rest from reference TRBV14 and TRBJ1-1): EAGVTQFPSHSVIEKGQTVTLRCDPISGHDNLYWYRRVMGKEIKFLLHFVKESKQDESGMPNNRFLAERTGGTYSTLKVQPAELEDSGVYFCASSHNGPNTEAFFGQGTRLTVV.

This chain joins TRBV20-1 and TRBJ2-5; D remains ambiguous. V was trimmed by 5 bases and J by 11 bases, leaving 21 bases between them. Germline CDR1 is DFQATT and CDR2 is SNEGSKA (reference sequence). The CDR3 contains 13 residues. This CDR3 is CSAGPVEDPGQYF. The CDR3 region has the DNA TGCAGTGCTGGGCCCGTAGAGGACCCCGGGCAGTACTTC.

The chain couples TRBV5-6 to TRBJ2-3; D possibly corresponds to TRBD2 (7 bases). Germline values: CDR1 SGHDT, CDR2 YYEEEE. This CDR3 contains 16 residues. V lost 4 bases, J lost 0 bases, and 15 bases lay in between. CDR3 protein: CASSLNPGGSTDTQYF. The CDR3 DNA reads TGTGCCAGCAGCCTAAACCCGGGGGGCAGCACAGATACGCAGTATTTT.

Points on this clonotype: The junction and the germline gene differ at one end; a read error may be behind it. The chain couples TRBV12-3 or TRBV12-4 to TRBJ2-1; D is possibly TRBD1 (6 bases). CDR3 size: 15 residues. DNA for the CDR3: TGTGCCAGCAGCCTAGCACTAGGGGGTTACATTGAGCAGTTCTTC. Translated, it gives CASSLALGGYIEQFF.

The rearrangement uses TRBV27 and TRBJ1-2; 8 nucleotides align to TRBD1. The CDR3 has 12 amino acids. Germline assignment: CDR1 MNHEY and CDR2 SMNVEV (reference sequence). The trim removed 8 bases at V and 3 bases at J, leaving 2 bases unmatched. CDR3 DNA: TGTGCCAGCCAGGGGGCGGACTATGGCTACACCTTC. Its translation: CASQGADYGYTF.

This clonotype appeared a few times. V is TRBV5-1 and J is TRBJ1-4; perhaps TRBD1 as D (5 bases). Trimming took off 5 bases at V and 0 bases at J, with 11 bases between the two ends. The CDR3 has 15 amino acids. The V gene's germline CDR1 is SGHRS and CDR2 YFSETQ. CDR3 residues: CASRQGDATNEKLFF. CDR3 in DNA: TGCGCCAGCAGGCAGGGAGATGCAACTAATGAAAAACTGTTTTTT. The whole variable domain, filled in from reference TRBV5-1 and TRBJ1-4, reads KAGVTQTPRYLIKTRGQQVTLSCSPISGHRSVSWYQQTPGQGLQFLFEYFSETQRNKGNFPGRFSGRQFSNSRSEMNVSTLELGDSALYLCASRQGDATNEKLFFGSGTQLSVL.

This clonotype was seen a few times. J is TRBJ2-3 and V is TRBV27; D gene uncertain. This CDR3 region has 12 residues. Trimming removed 4 bases from V and 5 bases from J, with 7 bases in between. From germline, CDR1 is MNHEY and CDR2 SMNVEV (reference sequence). CDR3 region: CASSSALDTQYF. The CDR3 bases are TGTGCCAGCAGTTCCGCCTTAGATACGCAGTATTTT.

The genes are TRBV9 and TRBJ2-3, with 13 bases matching TRBD2. The germline CDR1 and CDR2 sequences are SGDLS and YYNGEE. This CDR3 spans 16 amino acids. The J segment lost 5 bases and the V segment lost 3 bases, leaving 6 bases of the junction unmatched. The CDR3 DNA is TGTGCCAGCAGCGCCCGGACTAGCGGGAGCGGAGATACGCAGTATTTT. Encoded protein: CASSARTSGSGDTQYF.

The chain recombines TRBV18 with TRBJ2-4; D may be TRBD1 or TRBD2 (5 bases each). The better agreement between TRBJ2-7 and the DNA end casts doubt on the J call. Looked up from germline, CDR1 is KGHSH and CDR2 is LQKENI. This CDR3 has 17 amino acids. CDR3 bases: TGTGCCAGCTCACCCGGGACCCTATTAACTTCCCCCTCCGAGCAGTACTTC. Protein product: CASSPGTLLTSPSEQYF.

This rearrangement joins TRBV28 to TRBJ2-1; either TRBD1 or TRBD2 may fit D (5 bases each). In germline, CDR1 is MDHEN, CDR2 SYDVKM. The CDR3 consists of 18 residues. V shed 5 bases and J shed 6 bases, with 26 bases lying between them. The CDR3 sequence: CASSPIAGNPNGGNEQFF. CDR3 bases: TGTGCCAGCAGTCCTATCGCCGGCAACCCCAATGGGGGCAATGAGCAGTTCTTC.

This clonotype was seen only a few times. CDR3 loop: CATSSRSTQETQETQYF. The CDR3 nucleotides read TGTGCCACCAGCAGCCGAAGCACCCAGGAAACCCAAGAGACCCAGTACTTC. The genes are TRBV15 and TRBJ2-5; D ambiguous. V lost 3 bases and J lost 1, with 18 bases in between. The CDR3 extends over 17 amino acids. Germline CDR1 is LNHNV and CDR2 is YYDKDF (reference sequence).

The rearrangement joins TRBV3-1 to TRBJ2-4; tentatively, D is TRBD1 (5 bases). CDR3 length: 11 residues. The V end lost 6 bases, the J end lost 12 bases, and 12 bases lay between the germline ends. Germline CDR1 LGHDT, CDR2 YNNKEL (reference sequence). CDR3 sequence: CASRAGPTQYF. CDR3 sequence (DNA): TGTGCCAGCAGAGCAGGGCCAACTCAGTACTTC.

This clonotype was found many times. This rearrangement joins TRBV7-2 to TRBJ2-5; 11 bases line up with TRBD2. The CDR3 runs 15 residues. The V and J ends lost 5 bases and 1 base, in that order; junction bases with no gene match: 3. In germline, CDR1 is SGHTA, CDR2 FQGNSA. As DNA, the CDR3 is TGTGCCAGCAGCCCCGGACTAGCGGGCCAAGAGACCCAGTACTTC. It yields the protein CASSPGLAGQETQYF.

This clonotype showed up just a few times. Possible read error: a much larger clone is one base away. J is TRBJ2-6 and V is TRBV7-2, with 8 bases aligning to TRBD2. The CDR3 totals 15 residues. Looked up from germline, CDR1 is SGHTA and CDR2 is FQGNSA. Trimming removed 6 bases from V and 2 bases from J; junction bases left unmatched: 3. This chain's CDR3 is CASRRGGAGANVLTF. CDR3 sequence (DNA): TGTGCCAGCAGACGGGGGGGGGCTGGGGCCAACGTCCTGACTTTC. Full variable domain (outside the CDR3, taken from reference TRBV7-2 and TRBJ2-6): GAGVSQSPSNKVTEKGKDVELRCDPISGHTALYWYRQSLGQGLEFLIYFQGNSAPDKSGLPSDRFSAERTGGSVSTLTIQRTQQEDSAVYLCASRRGGAGANVLTFGAGSRLTVL.

In DNA form, the CDR3 reads TGCAGTGCTAGATTGGCAGCGGGAGTTTCTTACGAGCAGTACTTC. Translating gives CSARLAAGVSYEQYF. The V gene is TRBV20-1, the J gene TRBJ2-7, with 8 bases that match TRBD2. The trim removed 2 bases at V and 4 bases at J, leaving 10 bases unmatched. Germline V CDR1 and CDR2: DFQATT, SNEGSKA (reference sequence). The CDR3 is 15 amino acids.

The J gene is TRBJ2-7, the V gene TRBV29-1; no clear D. V was pared by 7 bases and J by 3 bases, with 16 bases between. The CDR3 spans 13 residues. Germline CDR1 SQVTM, CDR2 ANQGSEA. For the CDR3, the DNA is TGCAGCGGAAAGGACGGGCCTGTCTACGAGCAGTACTTC. Its translation is CSGKDGPVYEQYF.

The chain combines TRBV5-4 with TRBJ2-1; TRBD2 might be the D (5 bases). The CDR3 is 11 amino acids. V was pared by 0 bases and J by 14 bases, with 9 bases between. Germline V gene data show CDR1 as SGHNT and CDR2 as YYREEE (reference sequence). CDR3 nucleotide sequence: TGTGCCAGCAGCTTGGGAGGGAAGGAGTTCTTC. This sequence encodes CASSLGGKEFF.

V is TRBV4-3 and J is TRBJ1-5, with D perhaps TRBD1 (5 bases). Trimming removed 3 bases at V and 4 bases at J, with 16 bases between. This CDR3 has 16 residues. CDR1 LGHNA and CDR2 YSLEER come from the germline V gene. The CDR3 region is CASSQSVGDPNQPQHF. CDR3 coding DNA: TGCGCCAGCAGCCAGAGCGTCGGGGACCCAAATCAGCCCCAGCATTTT.